Listed here are 22 T cell receptor beta chains from one sample, sequenced in a study of T cell responses to AZD1222 COVID-19 vaccine. The repertoire was sequenced with immunoSEQ multiplex PCR; TCRdb's copy has only in-frame clones and lacks some. Of about 150,000 clones in the sample, 80% to 90% are singletons; the top ten hold roughly 2%. Source: peripheral blood, taken on day 0 of AZD1222 vaccination. These receptors all come from an adult in good health.

To note about this clone: This same CDR3 is encoded by further DNA sequences in the sample. This chain links TRBV3-1 (or the pseudogene TRBV3-2) with TRBJ1-1; no reliable D call. This CDR3 is 14 amino acids long. V lost 4 bases, J lost 1 base, and 10 bases lay in between. The germline CDR1 and CDR2 sequences are LGHDT and YNNKEL (reference sequence). In DNA form, the CDR3 reads TGTGCCAGCAGCCCGACGGGGAAGAACACTGAAGCTTTCTTT. This sequence encodes CASSPTGKNTEAFF.

The chain links TRBV6-5 to TRBJ2-5; the match to TRBD2 covers 7 bases. V shed 2 bases, J shed 2 bases, and the junction held 8 bases outside the gene matches. There are 16 residues in the CDR3. Germline lookup yields CDR1 MNHEY and CDR2 SVGAGI. In DNA form, the CDR3 reads TGTGCCAGCAGTTACGCGAGCGGGAAGGGTCAAGAGACCCAGTACTTC. Residues: CASSYASGKGQETQYF.

This chain joins TRBV28 and TRBJ2-1; D is ambiguous. Trimming stripped 5 bases from V and 4 bases from J, with 12 bases between. CDR1 is MDHEN and CDR2 is SYDVKM in the germline V gene. The CDR3 loop spans 14 amino acids. This CDR3 is CASSIVKTYNEQFF. For the CDR3, the DNA is TGTGCCAGCAGTATTGTTAAAACGTACAATGAGCAGTTCTTC.

V and J are TRBV18 and TRBJ1-4, with a weak D call TRBD1 (5 bases). Germline assignment: CDR1 KGHSH and CDR2 LQKENI. Trimming cost V 0 bases and J 10 bases, with 12 bases left between them. The CDR3 loop spans 14 amino acids. The CDR3 spells CASSPPTGEVKLFF. In DNA, the CDR3 is TGTGCCAGCTCACCACCAACGGGGGAAGTAAAACTGTTTTTT.

The chain has TRBV10-3 and TRBJ2-1, with unresolved D. Germline loops: CDR1 ENHRY, CDR2 SYGVKD. The CDR3 runs 14 residues. The V and J ends lost 10 bases and 0 bases respectively, with 13 bases between them. The CDR3 DNA follows: TGTGCCACCACAAAATCAGGCTCCTACAATGAGCAGTTCTTC. Translation gives CATTKSGSYNEQFF.

The sample holds a few counts of this clone. The chain uses TRBV4-1 and TRBJ1-2; perhaps TRBD1 as D (6 bases). The V gene's germline CDR1 is MGHRA and CDR2 YSYEKL. V was pared by 2 bases and J by 0 bases, with 13 bases between. This CDR3 spans 16 amino acids. The DNA for the CDR3 is TGCGCCAGCAGCCAAATAATTGGACAGACTAACTATGGCTACACCTTC. It specifies CASSQIIGQTNYGYTF.

The rearrangement uses TRBV28 and TRBJ2-1; no reliable D call. V was shortened by 2 bases and J by 6 bases, with 17 bases between the two germline ends. Germline V CDR1 and CDR2: MDHEN, SYDVKM. The CDR3 is made up of 16 amino acids. This CDR3 is CASSLAVIPLTNEQFF. The CDR3 DNA reads as TGTGCCAGCAGTTTAGCTGTAATCCCCCTAACCAATGAGCAGTTCTTC. Using reference TRBV28 and TRBJ2-1 for the parts outside the CDR3, the full variable domain is DVKVTQSSRYLVKRTGEKVFLECVQDMDHENMFWYRQDPGLGLRLIYFSYDVKMKEKGDIPEGYSVSREKKERFSLILESASTNQTSMYLCASSLAVIPLTNEQFFGPGTRLTVL.

The rearrangement links TRBV6-5 to TRBJ1-2; unclear D gene. The CDR3 covers 14 residues. The V end was cut by 0 bases, the J end by 2 bases, with 7 bases between. CDR1 MNHEY and CDR2 SVGAGI come from the germline V gene. In DNA, the CDR3 is TGTGCCAGCAGTTACTCGACGGCAAACTATGGCTACACCTTC. Residues: CASSYSTANYGYTF.

The chain combines TRBV27 with TRBJ2-3; D perhaps matches TRBD1 (5 bases). V was cut by 3 bases and J by 4 bases, with 11 bases left in between. The germline gives CDR1 MNHEY, CDR2 SMNVEV (reference sequence). The CDR3 totals 14 residues. The CDR3 coding sequence is TGTGCCAGCAGTTTCAACAGGTTGGCAGATACGCAGTATTTT. This encodes CASSFNRLADTQYF.

CDR3 residues: CASSIRDSNSDTQYF. DNA for the CDR3: TGCGCCAGCAGCATCCGGGACTCCAACTCAGATACGCAGTATTTT. The chain has TRBV5-1 and TRBJ2-3; D may be TRBD2 (6 bases). Deletions cut 4 bases from V and 4 bases from J, with 16 bases between. The CDR3 runs to 15 residues. Germline V gene sequence: CDR1 SGHRS, CDR2 YFSETQ.

The CDR3: CASSKDPARYPDLNYGYTF. The DNA of the CDR3 is TGTGCCAGCAGCAAAGATCCCGCTAGGTATCCAGATTTGAACTATGGCTACACCTTC. The V and J genes are TRBV21-1 and TRBJ1-2. TRBV21-1 is a pseudogene. This CDR3 has 19 residues.

J is TRBJ2-7 and V is TRBV7-6, with TRBD2 matching over 8 bases. After removal of 3 bases from V and 3 bases from J, the junction contained 7 bases not matched to a gene. The germline V gene encodes CDR1 SGHVS and CDR2 FNYEAQ. This CDR3 has 15 amino acids. The CDR3 loop is CASSLTAGAGYEQYF. Written as DNA, the CDR3 is TGTGCCAGCAGCTTGACAGCGGGAGCAGGCTACGAGCAGTACTTC.

The chain joins TRBV10-2 to TRBJ2-1; 9 positions match TRBD2. The V gene's germline CDR1 is WSHSY and CDR2 SAAADI. This CDR3 spans 15 amino acids. J lost 9 bases, V lost 4 bases, and 10 bases had no gene match. The CDR3 region has the DNA TGCGCCAGCAGTGTGGCGGGGGGGCCGGTCGGTGAGCAGTTCTTC. It translates to CASSVAGGPVGEQFF.

This clone was detected a few times. The gene calls are TRBV7-2 and TRBJ1-2, with a possible D match to TRBD1 (6 bases). This CDR3 spans 16 amino acids. Trimming pared 4 bases from V and 8 bases from J, leaving 23 bases between. Germline CDR1 reads SGHTA; CDR2 reads FQGNSA. The CDR3 sequence: CASSSYKETGLGGYTF. CDR3 coding DNA: TGTGCCAGCAGCTCGTACAAAGAAACAGGGTTGGGAGGCTACACCTTC.

The chain is built from TRBV6-1 and TRBJ1-1, with D possibly being TRBD1 (5 bases). This CDR3 spans 16 amino acids. Germline V gives CDR1 MNHNS, CDR2 SASEGT. Trimming stripped 3 bases from V and 1 base from J, with 15 bases between. CDR3 DNA: TGTGCCAGCAGTGAGCCTTGGGAGGACAAGAACACTGAAGCTTTCTTT. Translation: CASSEPWEDKNTEAFF.

The chain combines TRBV7-8 with TRBJ2-5, with 7 bases that match TRBD2. V lost 1 base to trimming and J lost 2 bases; unmatched junction nucleotides: 1. CDR1 is SGHVS, CDR2 FQNEAQ, per germline. The CDR3 has 14 amino acids. The CDR3 sequence is CASSLGGGQETQYF. The CDR3, as DNA: TGTGCCAGCAGCTTAGGGGGGGGGCAAGAGACCCAGTACTTC.

DNA of the CDR3: TGTGCCAGCAGTTTAGGACGCCTTAATGAAAAACTGTTTTTT. Amino acid sequence: CASSLGRLNEKLFF. The chain employs TRBV6-5 and TRBJ1-4, with D unresolved. V shed 4 bases and J shed 4 bases, with 10 bases lying between them. This CDR3 is built from 14 residues. Germline CDR1 and CDR2: MNHEY and SVGAGI.

The chain links TRBV11-3 to TRBJ1-1; possibly TRBD1 for D (5 bases). CDR1 is SGHNT and CDR2 is YENEEA in the germline V gene. CDR3 size: 15 residues. Trimming cost V 5 bases and J 7 bases, with 20 bases left between them. The CDR3 region has the DNA TGTGCCAGCAGCCCCCAAGGACAAGTCGGGAATGAAGCTTTCTTT. Translating it yields CASSPQGQVGNEAFF.

The chain recombines TRBV7-9 with TRBJ1-1, with TRBD1 matching over 10 bases. The CDR3 covers 13 residues. Unmatched junction bases numbered 8, after V lost 5 bases and J lost 11 bases. In germline, CDR1 is SEHNR, CDR2 FQNEAQ (reference sequence). CDR3 in amino acids: CASSVGQGYTAFF. DNA of the CDR3: TGTGCCAGCAGCGTGGGACAGGGGTACACTGCTTTCTTT.

This chain connects TRBV6-5 to TRBJ1-2, with 7 bases lining up with TRBD1. This CDR3 contains 14 residues. Trimming took 5 bases from V and 2 from J; bases not matched to a gene: 5. Per germline, CDR1 MNHEY and CDR2 SVGAGI. CDR3 DNA: TGTGCCAGCAGTCTAGGGGGCCGAAACTATGGCTACACCTTC. Translation: CASSLGGRNYGYTF.

This clone was found a few times. The chain recombines TRBV20-1 with TRBJ2-1; unclear D gene. Germline CDR1 is DFQATT and CDR2 is SNEGSKA (reference sequence). The ends were cut back, 6 bases at V and 8 bases at J, with 11 bases in the middle. CDR3 size: 11 residues. CDR3 loop: CSAGKSYEQFF. CDR3 nucleotide sequence: TGCAGTGCGGGGAAGTCGTATGAGCAGTTCTTC.

The rearrangement links TRBV5-1 to TRBJ2-2; no reliable D call. Trimming left V 0 bases short and J 6 bases short, with 9 bases between. Germline V lookup: CDR1 SGHRS, CDR2 YFSETQ. CDR3 length: 14 amino acids. CDR3 sequence (DNA): TGCGCCAGCAGCTTGGTTCTGCCCCCCGGGGAGCTGTTTTTT. Encoded protein: CASSLVLPPGELFF.